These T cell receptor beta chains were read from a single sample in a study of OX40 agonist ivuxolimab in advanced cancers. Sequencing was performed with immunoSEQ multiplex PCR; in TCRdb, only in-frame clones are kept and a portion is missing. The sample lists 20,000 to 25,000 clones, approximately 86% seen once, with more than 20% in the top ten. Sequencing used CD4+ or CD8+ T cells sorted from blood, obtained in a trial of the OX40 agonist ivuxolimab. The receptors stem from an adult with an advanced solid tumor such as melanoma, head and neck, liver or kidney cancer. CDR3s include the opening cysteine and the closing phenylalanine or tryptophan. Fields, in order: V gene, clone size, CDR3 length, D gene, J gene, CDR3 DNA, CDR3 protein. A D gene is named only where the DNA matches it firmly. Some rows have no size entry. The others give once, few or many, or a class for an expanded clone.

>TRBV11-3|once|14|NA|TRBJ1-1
TGTGCCAGCAGCTTATTCTCCGAGGGCACTGAAGCTTTCTTT
CASSLFSEGTEAFF
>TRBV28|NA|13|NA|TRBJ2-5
TGTGCCAGCATAGCGCCTAGGGGAGAGACCCAGTACTTC
CASIAPRGETQYF
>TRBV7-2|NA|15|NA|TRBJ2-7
TGTGCCAGCAGCTTAATGCGTCAGAGCTCCTACGAGCAGTACTTC
CASSLMRQSSYEQYF
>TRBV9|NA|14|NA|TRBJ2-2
TGTGCCAGCAGCGATGGTGGGCGGGCCGGGGAGCTGTTTTTT
CASSDGGRAGELFF
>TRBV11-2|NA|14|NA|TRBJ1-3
TGTGCCAGCAGCTCAAGGGGAACTGGAAACACCATATATTTT
CASSSRGTGNTIYF
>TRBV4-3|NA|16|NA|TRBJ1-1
TGCGCCAGCAGCCAAGATTTACGACACCTTAGCACTGAAGCTTTCTTT
CASSQDLRHLSTEAFF
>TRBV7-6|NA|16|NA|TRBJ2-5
TGTGCCAGCAGCCGCCGATCGGGTAGTTTCCAAGAGACCCAGTACTTC
CASSRRSGSFQETQYF
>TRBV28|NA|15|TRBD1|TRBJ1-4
TGTGCCAGCAGTTCGGGGACAGCAACTAATGAAAAACTGTTTTTT
CASSSGTATNEKLFF
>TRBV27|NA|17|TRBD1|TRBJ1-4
TGTGCCAGCAGTAAGGTTCTTGCAGGGGGCTTAGGTGAAAAACTGTTTTTT
CASSKVLAGGLGEKLFF
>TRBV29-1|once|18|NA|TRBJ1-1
TGCAGCGTTGAAGGTGAGGAAGGTCGAATAGACATGAACACTGAAGCTTTCTTT
CSVEGEEGRIDMNTEAFF
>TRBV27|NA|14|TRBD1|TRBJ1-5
TGTGCCAGCAGTTTGAGGACAGGGTATCAGCCCCAGCATTTT
CASSLRTGYQPQHF
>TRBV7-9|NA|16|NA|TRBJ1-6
TGTGCCAGCAGCGCCGGGGTCCTCGAATCTAATTCACCCCTCCACTTT
CASSAGVLESNSPLHF
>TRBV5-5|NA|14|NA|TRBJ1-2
TGTGCCAGCAGCTTACGGGACGCCGACTATGGCTACACCTTC
CASSLRDADYGYTF
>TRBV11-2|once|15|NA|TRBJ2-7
TGTGCCAGCAGCCAAGGTGGTGACAGCTCCTACGAGCAGTACTTC
CASSQGGDSSYEQYF
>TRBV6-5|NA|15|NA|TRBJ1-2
TGTGCCAGCAGTTACTCGACGGCAGGGTTTGGTGGCTACACCTTC
CASSYSTAGFGGYTF
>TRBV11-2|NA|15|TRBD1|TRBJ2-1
TGTGCCAGCAGCTCAGAGACAGGGACATCCGCTGAGCAGTTCTTC
CASSSETGTSAEQFF
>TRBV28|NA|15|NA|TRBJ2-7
TGTGCCAGCAGTTTCTTTCCGGGGGCGATCGACGAGCAGTACTTC
CASSFFPGAIDEQYF
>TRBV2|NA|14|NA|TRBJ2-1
TGTGCCAGCAGTGGGGGGCTACAGAACAATGAGCAGTTCTTC
CASSGGLQNNEQFF
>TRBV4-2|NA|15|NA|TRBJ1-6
TGTGCCAGCAGCCAAGATTTCAGTGCTGATTCACCCCTCCACTTT
CASSQDFSADSPLHF
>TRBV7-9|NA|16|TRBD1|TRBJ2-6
TGTGCCAGCAGCACCCGACAGGGGGCTGGGGCCAACGTCCTGACTTTC
CASSTRQGAGANVLTF
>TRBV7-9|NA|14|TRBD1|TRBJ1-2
TGTGCCAGCAGCTCCTTGGGGACAGCCTATGGCTACACCTTC
CASSSLGTAYGYTF
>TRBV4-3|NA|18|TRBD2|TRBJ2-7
TGCGCCAGCAGCCAAGATTTCGGCTCTCGGGGGGGGACCTACGAGCAGTACTTC
CASSQDFGSRGGTYEQYF
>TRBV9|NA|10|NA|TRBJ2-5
TGTGCCTCCTCAGGGGAGACCCAGTACTTC
CASSGETQYF
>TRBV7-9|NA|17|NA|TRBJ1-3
TGTGCCAGCAGCCCAAAAGGACAGTTTTACTCTGGAAACACCATATATTTT
CASSPKGQFYSGNTIYF
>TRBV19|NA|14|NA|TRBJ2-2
TGTGCCAGTGCGGACAGCGCGAACACCGGGGAGCTGTTTTTT
CASADSANTGELFF
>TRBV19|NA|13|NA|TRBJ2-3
TGTGCCAGTAGTATACAGGGTGCAGATACGCAGTATTTT
CASSIQGADTQYF
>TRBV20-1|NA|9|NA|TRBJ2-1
TGCAGTGCTAGTTATGAGCAGTTCTTC
CSASYEQFF
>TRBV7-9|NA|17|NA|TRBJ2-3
TGTGCCAGCAGCGAAAATTTAGGGGGGCCGCTTCCAGATACGCAGTATTTT
CASSENLGGPLPDTQYF
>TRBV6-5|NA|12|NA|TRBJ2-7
TGTGCCAGCAGTCCCCCTCTCCATGAGCAGTACTTC
CASSPPLHEQYF
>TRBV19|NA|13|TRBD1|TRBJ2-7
TGTGCCAGTCGACAGGGGTCCTCCTACGAGCAGTACTTC
CASRQGSSYEQYF
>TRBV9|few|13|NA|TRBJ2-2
TGTGCCAGCAGCGTAGACGGGACCGGGGAGCTGTTTTTT
CASSVDGTGELFF
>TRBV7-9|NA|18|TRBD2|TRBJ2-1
TGTGCCAGCAGCCCCCGTCCCGGGACTAGCGGGAGTGTAGATGAGCAGTTCTTC
CASSPRPGTSGSVDEQFF
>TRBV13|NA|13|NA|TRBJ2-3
TGTGCCAGCAGCTTCTCACGCACAGATACGCAGTATTTT
CASSFSRTDTQYF
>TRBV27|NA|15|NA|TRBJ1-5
TGTGCCAGCAGTTGGTCAGGGGCCCTACATCAGCCCCAGCATTTT
CASSWSGALHQPQHF
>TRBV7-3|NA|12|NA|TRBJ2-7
TGTGCCAGCAGCCCGCGGGTAAGGGAGCAGTACTTC
CASSPRVREQYF
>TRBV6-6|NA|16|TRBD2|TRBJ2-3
TGTGCCAGCAGTTACTTTAGCGGGACTAGCACAGATACGCAGTATTTT
CASSYFSGTSTDTQYF
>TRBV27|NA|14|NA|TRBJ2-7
TGTGCCAGCAGTTTATCGACAGGCAACTACGAGCAGTACTTC
CASSLSTGNYEQYF
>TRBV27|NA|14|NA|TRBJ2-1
TGTGCCAGCAGTTTAACGGACTATTACAATGAGCAGTTCTTC
CASSLTDYYNEQFF
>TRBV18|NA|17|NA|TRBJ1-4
TGTGCCAGCTCACCAGAACCCCTCGCCTGGGGAGTTGAAAAACTGTTTTTT
CASSPEPLAWGVEKLFF
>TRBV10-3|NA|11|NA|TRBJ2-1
TGTGCCACCGAGGGCCTGAATGAGCAGTTCTTC
CATEGLNEQFF
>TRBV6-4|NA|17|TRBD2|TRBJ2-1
TGTGCCAGCAGTGTTCTAGCGGGGGGAAACTCCTACAATGAGCAGTTCTTC
CASSVLAGGNSYNEQFF
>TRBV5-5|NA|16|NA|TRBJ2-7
TGTGCCAGCAGCTTGGAACAGGGCGTCCTCTCCTACGAGCAGTACTTC
CASSLEQGVLSYEQYF
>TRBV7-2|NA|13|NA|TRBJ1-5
TGTGCCAGCAGCTTAAATAAGAATCAGCCCCAGCATTTT
CASSLNKNQPQHF
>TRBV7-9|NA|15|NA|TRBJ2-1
TGTGCCAGCAGCTTAGGTCGGGGTTCCTACAATGAGCAGTTCTTC
CASSLGRGSYNEQFF
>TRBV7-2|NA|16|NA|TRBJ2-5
TGTGCCAGCAGCTTAGTAGGGGAAGGAGGACAAGAGACCCAGTACTTC
CASSLVGEGGQETQYF
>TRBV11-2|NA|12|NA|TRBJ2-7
TGTGCCAGCAGCCCCCCTACCTACGAGCAGTACTTC
CASSPPTYEQYF
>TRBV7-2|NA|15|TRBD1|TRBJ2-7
TGTGCCAGCAGCTTAGTTCCTGGACAGGACTACGAGCAGTACTTC
CASSLVPGQDYEQYF
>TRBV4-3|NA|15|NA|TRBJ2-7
TGCGCCAGCAGCCAAGGGGGGCCGGCTTCCTACGAGCAGTACTTC
CASSQGGPASYEQYF
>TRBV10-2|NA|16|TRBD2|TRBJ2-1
TGCGCCAGCAGTGAGGGGAGGGGAGCCTCCTACAATGAGCAGTTCTTC
CASSEGRGASYNEQFF
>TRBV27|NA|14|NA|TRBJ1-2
TGTGCCAGCAGTTTGCTGGGGCCGGCCTATGGCTACACCTTC
CASSLLGPAYGYTF